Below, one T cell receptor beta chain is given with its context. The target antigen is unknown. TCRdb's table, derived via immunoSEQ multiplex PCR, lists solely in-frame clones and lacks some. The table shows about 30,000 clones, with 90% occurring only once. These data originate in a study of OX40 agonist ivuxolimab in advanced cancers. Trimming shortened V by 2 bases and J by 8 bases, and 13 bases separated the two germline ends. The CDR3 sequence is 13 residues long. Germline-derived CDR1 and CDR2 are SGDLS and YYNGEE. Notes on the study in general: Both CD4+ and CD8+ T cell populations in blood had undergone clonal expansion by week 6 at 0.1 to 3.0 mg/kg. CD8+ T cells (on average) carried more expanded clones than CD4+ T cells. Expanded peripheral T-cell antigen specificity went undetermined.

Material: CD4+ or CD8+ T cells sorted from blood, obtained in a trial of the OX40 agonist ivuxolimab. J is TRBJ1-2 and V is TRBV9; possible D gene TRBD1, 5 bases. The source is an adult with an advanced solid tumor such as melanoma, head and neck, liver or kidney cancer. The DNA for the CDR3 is TGTGCCAGCAGCGTCCCGGGGGTTCAAGGCTACACCTTC. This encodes CASSVPGVQGYTF.